The rows below give T cell receptor beta chains drawn from one sample of a study of cytomegalovirus exposure and HLA in healthy donors. Profiling relied on immunoSEQ multiplex PCR, and the TCRdb table lists in-frame clones only, not all of them. The sample records some 69,000 clones, more than 60% being singletons. Specimen: PBMCs. These TCRs come from a male donor in good health and CMV-seropositive. CDR3s include the opening cysteine and the closing phenylalanine or tryptophan. Fields, in order: J gene, D gene, clone size, V gene, CDR3 length, CDR3 protein, CDR3 DNA. A D gene is named only where the DNA matches it firmly. Clone size is not always given. Where it is, it says once, few, many or a class for expanded clones.

TRBJ1-4 | - | once | TRBV7-9 | 14 | CASSPGRTNEKLFF | TGTGCCAGCAGCCCGGGGAGGACTAATGAAAAACTGTTTTTT
TRBJ2-7 | - | - | TRBV11-2 | 11 | CASRQSYEQYF | TGTGCGAGCAGGCAGTCCTACGAGCAGTACTTC
TRBJ2-7 | - | - | TRBV14 | 15 | CASSQASGNSYEQYF | TGTGCCAGCAGCCAAGCTAGTGGAAACTCCTACGAGCAGTACTTC
TRBJ1-5 | - | once | TRBV7-8 | 14 | CASSVTNSNQPQHF | TGTGCCAGCAGCGTGACAAATAGCAATCAGCCCCAGCATTTT
TRBJ2-7 | TRBD2 | - | TRBV29-1 | 14 | CSVYPSGSSYEQYF | TGCAGCGTCTACCCTAGCGGGAGTTCCTACGAGCAGTACTTC
TRBJ1-4 | - | - | TRBV9 | 15 | CASSVGTARYEKLFF | TGTGCCAGCAGCGTAGGAACCGCGAGGTATGAAAAACTGTTTTTT
TRBJ1-1 | - | - | TRBV27 | 13 | CASSLSWRTEAFF | TGTGCCAGCAGTTTATCGTGGAGGACTGAAGCTTTCTTT
TRBJ1-1 | - | - | TRBV19 | 15 | CASSFGVSSNTEAFF | TGTGCCAGTAGTTTCGGGGTCTCTTCTAACACTGAAGCTTTCTTT
TRBJ1-2 | TRBD1 | - | TRBV7-6 | 16 | CASSSRSGTGSYGYTF | TGTGCCAGCAGCTCCCGCTCTGGGACAGGTTCTTATGGCTACACCTTC
TRBJ2-1 | TRBD2 | - | TRBV5-1 | 15 | CASSSTSGSITEQFF | TGCGCCAGCAGCTCTACTAGCGGGAGCATCACTGAGCAGTTCTTC
TRBJ2-2 | - | few | TRBV19 | 15 | CASTDRKGYTGELFF | TGTGCCAGCACGGATCGAAAGGGGTACACCGGGGAGCTGTTTTTT
TRBJ1-2 | - | - | TRBV29-1 | 12 | CSVERPGVGYTF | TGCAGCGTTGAAAGGCCAGGGGTTGGCTACACCTTC
TRBJ2-3 | TRBD2 | - | TRBV5-1 | 15 | CASTPRGGALDTQYF | TGCGCCAGCACGCCCCGCGGGGGGGCTCTAGATACGCAGTATTTT
TRBJ2-7 | - | - | TRBV6-6 | 11 | CASSGGYEQYF | TGTGCCAGCAGTGGAGGCTACGAGCAGTACTTC
TRBJ2-2 | - | - | TRBV30 | 14 | CAWRGTLNTGELFF | TGTGCCTGGAGGGGGACATTGAACACCGGGGAGCTGTTTTTT
TRBJ2-1 | - | - | TRBV7-9 | 16 | CASSSRLALGGNEQFF | TGTGCCAGCAGCTCGCGACTGGCTTTGGGAGGCAATGAGCAGTTCTTC
TRBJ2-2 | - | - | TRBV5-5 | 12 | CASYMDTGELFF | TGTGCCAGTTACATGGACACCGGGGAGCTGTTTTTT
TRBJ1-4 | - | - | TRBV30 | 13 | CAWRGGSEEKLFF | TGTGCCTGGAGGGGAGGGAGTGAGGAAAAACTGTTTTTT
TRBJ2-7 | TRBD1 | - | TRBV7-6 | 13 | CASSRTGKHEQYF | TGTGCCAGCAGCCGGACAGGGAAGCACGAGCAGTACTTC
TRBJ2-3 | TRBD2 | - | TRBV6-4 | 15 | CASGTSGSHTDTQYF | TGTGCCAGCGGGACTAGCGGGAGCCACACAGATACGCAGTATTTT
TRBJ2-5 | TRBD2 | - | TRBV5-1 | 17 | CASSPILAGGLQETQYF | TGCGCCAGCAGCCCGATCCTAGCGGGGGGCCTCCAAGAGACCCAGTACTTC
TRBJ1-2 | TRBD1 | - | TRBV7-2 | 13 | CASSFRTGGSYTF | TGTGCCAGCAGCTTCAGAACAGGGGGGAGCTACACCTTC
TRBJ2-3 | - | - | TRBV14 | 15 | CASSQALGAADTQYF | TGTGCCAGCAGCCAAGCTCTGGGAGCGGCAGATACGCAGTATTTT
TRBJ1-1 | - | - | TRBV25-1 | 16 | CASSEFSVTQNTEAFF | TGTGCCAGCAGTGAATTCTCGGTAACCCAGAACACTGAAGCTTTCTTT
TRBJ1-4 | - | - | TRBV30 | 14 | CAWRPRGANEKLFF | TGTGCCTGGAGACCACGGGGAGCTAATGAAAAACTGTTTTTT
TRBJ2-2 | - | - | TRBV5-4 | 13 | CASSLGAGGELFF | TGTGCCAGCAGCTTGGGGGCCGGCGGGGAGCTGTTTTTT
TRBJ2-6 | TRBD1 | - | TRBV11-3 | 16 | CASSSYRGSGANVLTF | TGTGCCAGCAGCTCTTACAGGGGCTCTGGGGCCAACGTCCTGACTTTC
TRBJ2-7 | - | - | TRBV19 | 12 | CASSMGSLNWDF | TGTGCCAGTAGTATGGGTAGCCTAAACTGGGACTTC
TRBJ2-2 | TRBD1 | - | TRBV7-8 | 18 | CASSQNFGQGGITGELFF | TGTGCCAGCAGCCAAAATTTCGGACAGGGAGGTATCACCGGGGAGCTGTTTTTT
TRBJ2-3 | - | - | TRBV19 | 16 | CASSISDTSSTDTQYF | TGTGCCAGTAGTATCTCGGACACCAGTAGCACAGATACGCAGTATTTT
TRBJ2-7 | TRBD1 | - | TRBV11-2 | 13 | CASSRQGAQEQYF | TGTGCCAGCAGCAGACAGGGGGCGCAGGAGCAGTACTTC
TRBJ1-1 | - | - | TRBV5-1 | 15 | CASSMDFAGDGEAFF | TGCGCCAGCAGCATGGACTTTGCCGGGGATGGTGAAGCTTTCTTT
TRBJ1-5 | - | - | TRBV7-2 | 14 | CASSFRRGNQPQHF | TGTGCCAGCAGTTTTAGACGAGGGAACCAGCCCCAGCATTTT
TRBJ2-7 | TRBD1 | few | TRBV11-2 | 17 | CASSSGTGGLDSYEQYF | TGTGCCAGCAGCTCAGGGACAGGGGGCCTGGATTCGTACGAGCAGTACTTC
TRBJ2-5 | TRBD2 | - | TRBV14 | 15 | CASSQVREPGGSQYF | TGTGCCAGCAGCCAAGTGAGGGAGCCGGGGGGGTCCCAGTACTTC
TRBJ2-1 | TRBD1 | - | TRBV13 | 16 | CASTPATGVAYNEQFF | TGTGCCAGCACCCCGGCAACAGGGGTCGCCTACAATGAGCAGTTCTTC
TRBJ2-7 | - | - | TRBV10-1 | 14 | CASSEIQDIHEQYF | TGCGCCAGCAGTGAAATACAGGATATTCACGAGCAGTACTTC
TRBJ2-1 | - | - | TRBV6-1 | 13 | CASTKDRFNEQFF | TGTGCCAGCACCAAGGACAGATTCAATGAGCAGTTCTTC
TRBJ1-5 | TRBD1 | - | TRBV6-6 | 15 | CASSLQGASNQPQHF | TGTGCCAGCAGCCTACAGGGGGCGAGCAATCAGCCCCAGCATTTT
TRBJ2-3 | TRBD2 | - | TRBV10-3 | 16 | CAISGSSGVGRDTQYF | TGTGCCATCAGTGGTAGTAGCGGGGTTGGTAGAGATACGCAGTATTTT
TRBJ1-2 | - | - | TRBV1 | 9 | CTTLHGYTF | TGCACCACCCTTCATGGCTACACCTTC
TRBJ2-7 | TRBD2 | once | TRBV11-2 | 13 | CASSSGLAYEQYF | TGTGCCAGCAGCTCAGGACTAGCTTACGAGCAGTACTTC
TRBJ2-1 | TRBD2 | once | TRBV2 | 16 | CASSPRGLAGGGEQFF | TGTGCCAGCAGCCCAAGGGGACTAGCGGGAGGCGGTGAGCAGTTCTTC
TRBJ1-2 | - | few | TRBV6-5 | 15 | CASSYSSLGRDGYTF | TGTGCCAGCAGTTACTCGTCGTTGGGGAGGGATGGCTACACCTTC
TRBJ1-6 | - | - | TRBV5-1 | 15 | CASSPDNPRNSPLHF | TGCGCCAGCAGCCCGGACAACCCCCGGAATTCACCCCTCCACTTT
TRBJ2-7 | TRBD2 | - | TRBV6-5 | 15 | CASRPERGGTYEQYF | TGTGCCAGCAGACCCGAGCGGGGGGGGACCTACGAGCAGTACTTC
TRBJ2-1 | - | - | TRBV5-8 | 15 | CASSSTGMTYNEQFF | TGTGCCAGCAGCTCAACAGGGATGACCTACAATGAGCAGTTCTTC
TRBJ2-1 | TRBD2 | few | TRBV5-6 | 16 | CASSFKRETPYNEQFF | TGTGCCAGCAGCTTTAAGCGGGAGACACCCTACAATGAGCAGTTCTTC
TRBJ2-5 | - | few | TRBV27 | 15 | CASSSRPGGEKTQYF | TGTGCCAGCAGTTCCCGGCCGGGCGGGGAGAAGACCCAGTACTTC
TRBJ1-5 | - | - | TRBV30 | 15 | CAWRAGHASNQPQHF | TGTGCCTGGAGGGCCGGACATGCGAGCAATCAGCCCCAGCATTTT
TRBJ2-7 | TRBD1 | - | TRBV4-1 | 16 | CASSQPRDRDSYEQYF | TGCGCCAGCAGCCAACCCCGGGACAGGGACTCCTACGAGCAGTACTTC
TRBJ2-2 | TRBD2 | - | TRBV10-1 | 16 | CASTEPTSENTGELFF | TGCGCCAGCACCGAACCGACTAGCGAGAACACCGGGGAGCTGTTTTTT
TRBJ1-3 | - | - | TRBV7-9 | 14 | CASSFGTSGNTIYF | TGTGCCAGCAGCTTTGGGACAAGTGGAAACACCATATATTTT
TRBJ1-5 | - | - | TRBV18 | 18 | CASSPIGNYGEGNQPQHF | TGTGCCAGCTCACCAATTGGGAATTATGGGGAGGGCAATCAGCCCCAGCATTTT
TRBJ2-7 | TRBD2 | - | TRBV5-1 | 17 | CASSSVGAGGQSYEQYF | TGCGCCAGCAGCTCGGTGGGGGCGGGAGGCCAGTCCTACGAGCAGTACTTC
TRBJ2-5 | TRBD2 | - | TRBV30 | 13 | CAWRPGGYGAQYF | TGTGCCTGGAGACCCGGGGGGTATGGGGCCCAGTACTTC
TRBJ1-5 | - | - | TRBV19 | 14 | CASSKQGGNQPQHF | TGTGCCAGTAGTAAACAGGGAGGCAATCAGCCCCAGCATTTT
TRBJ1-3 | TRBD1 | - | TRBV7-9 | 14 | CSSSPGGPGNTIYF | TGTTCCAGCAGCCCAGGGGGCCCTGGAAACACCATATATTTT
TRBJ2-1 | TRBD2 | - | TRBV27 | 15 | CASSLAGESYNEQFF | TGTGCCAGCAGTCTAGCGGGGGAATCCTACAATGAGCAGTTCTTC
TRBJ1-5 | TRBD1 | once | TRBV30 | 14 | CAWSAGTGSQPQHF | TGTGCCTGGAGCGCCGGGACAGGGAGTCAGCCCCAGCATTTT